This T cell receptor beta chain was sequenced in a study of shared clonotypes between healthy human individuals. Regarding the study as a whole: Around 5% was the fraction of naive CD4 clonotypes found shared across a handful of donors.

As regards this clone: Its cognate antigen is unknown.

Genomic DNA of each subset was evenly split across several immunoSEQ plates. Generated by immunoSEQ multiplex PCR, the TCRdb table keeps only in-frame clones and is missing some. Of approximately 1.5 million clones listed, about 98.5% are singletons. V was pared by 0 bases and J by 7 bases, with 10 bases between. There are 14 residues in the CDR3. Germline CDR1 is SGHRS and CDR2 is YFSETQ. The chain carries TRBV5-1 and TRBJ1-4; D is perhaps TRBD1 (6 bases). The sequencing input was naive CD4+ T cells sorted from blood. Stated subset: CD45RA+ positively selected. This clonotype originated in a man between 25 and 39 years old in good health. The CDR3 region is CASSLEAGAEKLFF. The CDR3 coding sequence is TGCGCCAGCAGCTTGGAGGCAGGGGCTGAAAAACTGTTTTTT.